One sample yielded the 21 T cell receptor beta chains listed below, sequenced in a study of T cells in Graves' hyperthyroidism and ophthalmopathy. Amplified TCR beta CDR3 regions came from RNA transcripts. With the HTBI primer set, the TCR CDR3 went through a first round of RT-PCR. TCRdb re-called the multiplex PCR reads through MiXCR, storing one row per CDR3 protein. The table has 300,000 to 450,000 distinct CDR3 sequences, roughly 12% seen once. Material: blood. The receptors stem from a man in his thirties or forties with Graves' hyperthyroidism that later progressed to Graves' ophthalmopathy.

This clonotype has ten or more counts. The V call is TRBV5-1, the J call TRBJ1-1; the D is unclear. The germline V gene has CDR1 SGHRS and CDR2 YFSETQ. The CDR3 consists of 15 residues. The V end lost 3 bases, the J end lost 1 base, and 13 bases lay between the germline ends. The DNA of the CDR3 is TGCGCCAGCAGCTCATTTGGGATAGAGAACACTGAAGCTTTCTTT. It specifies CASSSFGIENTEAFF.

J is TRBJ1-2 and V is TRBV20-1; 9 positions match TRBD1. The germline V gene has CDR1 DFQATT and CDR2 SNEGSKA (reference sequence). V shed 6 bases, J shed 5 bases, and the junction held 4 bases outside the gene matches. The CDR3 runs to 12 residues. CDR3 sequence: CSAGTGRYGYTF. The DNA for the CDR3 is TGCAGTGCAGGGACAGGGAGATATGGCTACACCTTC.

In its sample, this clonotype was seen many times. The chain combines TRBV7-6 with TRBJ2-3; D remains unclear. Trimming took 5 bases from V and 1 from J, leaving 22 bases between them. Germline V gene sequence: CDR1 SGHVS, CDR2 FNYEAQ. The CDR3 extends over 18 amino acids. CDR3 in amino acids: CASSQDRFTPFGTDTQYF. CDR3 DNA sequence: TGTGCCAGCAGCCAAGACCGATTTACCCCCTTCGGCACAGATACGCAGTATTTT.

This clonotype came up many times. The V call is TRBV6-1, the J call TRBJ2-7, with D unresolved. Germline loops: CDR1 MNHNS, CDR2 SASEGT. The CDR3 spans 13 residues. V lost 5 bases, J lost 2 bases, and 10 bases lay in between. The CDR3 DNA reads TGTGCCAGCAGTAAGGACCGCGCCTACGAGCAGTACTTC. It specifies CASSKDRAYEQYF.

The sample holds many counts of this clonotype. This chain connects TRBV2 to TRBJ2-7; TRBD1 matches at 9 bases. The CDR3 length is 14 residues. The V segment lost 5 bases and the J segment 2 bases; nucleotides outside the gene matches: 4. CDR1 and CDR2 from the germline V gene are SNHLY and FYNNEI. The CDR3, as DNA: TGTGCCAGCAGTCCTACAGGGGGCGCCTACGAGCAGTACTTC. Amino acid sequence: CASSPTGGAYEQYF. Together with reference TRBV2 and TRBJ2-7, the CDR3 gives the full variable domain: EPEVTQTPSHQVTQMGQEVILRCVPISNHLYFYWYRQILGQKVEFLVSFYNNEISEKSEIFDDQFSVERPDGSNFTLKIRSTKLEDSAMYFCASSPTGGAYEQYFGPGTRLTVT.

Many counts were recorded for this clonotype. The rearrangement joins TRBV5-1 to TRBJ2-7, with 7 bases that match TRBD1. CDR1 is SGHRS, CDR2 YFSETQ, per germline. This CDR3 comprises 15 residues. V shed 0 bases and J 6 bases; nucleotides not matched to a gene: 9. For the CDR3, the DNA is TGCGCCAGCAGCTTGGGACAGGGTTTACTCTTCGAGCAGTACTTC. Its protein is CASSLGQGLLFEQYF.

This clonotype was detected many times. This chain joins TRBV20-1 and TRBJ1-2; 9 bases match TRBD1. Losses at the gene ends were 6 bases for V and 4 bases for J; bases not matched to a gene: 12. The CDR3 loop spans 15 amino acids. Germline values: CDR1 DFQATT, CDR2 SNEGSKA (reference sequence). CDR3 protein: CSAQYRGRPGYGYTF. The CDR3 DNA reads as TGCAGTGCCCAATACAGGGGGCGCCCGGGCTATGGCTACACCTTC.

A few counts support this clonotype. This chain joins TRBV4-1 and TRBJ2-7, with 8 nucleotides matching TRBD1. After removal of 2 bases from V and 2 bases from J, the junction contained 2 bases not matched to a gene. CDR3 size: 14 residues. Germline V gene sequence: CDR1 MGHRA, CDR2 YSYEKL. CDR3 in amino acids: CASSQPTGAYEQYF. In DNA form, the CDR3 reads TGCGCCAGCAGCCAACCGACAGGGGCCTACGAGCAGTACTTC.

This clonotype is a singleton in its sample. Germline and junction disagree at one end, which may indicate a read error. The chain uses TRBV5-1 and TRBJ2-1, with TRBD2 identical over 10 bases. The CDR3 loop spans 15 amino acids. Germline V gives CDR1 SGHRS, CDR2 YFSETQ. CDR3 in DNA: TGCGTCAGCAGCCAGCTAGCGGGGGTCGACAATGAGCAGTTCTTC. The encoded protein is CVSSQLAGVDNEQFF.

This clonotype was counted a few times. The chain links TRBV28 to TRBJ2-1; 9 nucleotides align to TRBD1. Germline CDR1 reads MDHEN; CDR2 reads SYDVKM. With V trimmed by 5 bases and J by 0 bases, 8 bases remained unmatched. This CDR3 has 17 amino acids. The CDR3 DNA sequence: TGTGCCAGCAGTACCAACAGGGGGCGGAGCTCCTACAATGAGCAGTTCTTC. Its protein product is CASSTNRGRSSYNEQFF.

There are many counts of this clonotype. The rearrangement joins TRBV28 to TRBJ1-4; 7 bases match TRBD1. The CDR3 is made up of 12 amino acids. CDR1 is MDHEN, CDR2 SYDVKM, per germline. V was pared by 5 bases and J by 10 bases, with 4 bases of the junction left unmatched. The CDR3 loop is CASSRQGGKLFF. The DNA for the CDR3 is TGTGCCAGCAGTCGACAGGGAGGAAAACTGTTTTTT.

V and J are TRBV20-1 and TRBJ2-7; 8 positions agree with TRBD2. Looked up from germline, CDR1 is DFQATT and CDR2 is SNEGSKA (reference sequence). The ends lost 5 bases at V and 0 bases at J; junction bases unmatched: 9. The CDR3 consists of 15 residues. The CDR3 sequence is CSAAPRGGYSYEQYF. The CDR3 nucleotides are TGCAGTGCTGCCCCTCGGGGGGGGTACTCCTACGAGCAGTACTTC.

This clonotype was seen repeatedly, ten times or more. This chain joins TRBV20-1 and TRBJ2-1; D unclear. In germline, CDR1 is DFQATT, CDR2 SNEGSKA (reference sequence). The CDR3 has 11 residues. Trimming took off 7 bases at V and 6 bases at J, with 10 bases between the two ends. As DNA, the CDR3 is TGCAGTGTCTCACCGTTCAATGAGCAGTTCTTC. Amino acid sequence: CSVSPFNEQFF.

This clonotype was counted a few times. This may come from a read error, since a much larger clone is one base off. The chain couples TRBV6-1 to TRBJ2-3, with 7 nucleotides matching TRBD1. The CDR3 sequence is 14 residues long. V shed 3 bases, J shed 2 bases, and the junction held 2 bases outside the gene matches. Germline V gene lookup returns CDR1 MNHNS and CDR2 SASEGT. The CDR3 sequence: CASSETGYTDTQYF. CDR3 DNA sequence: TGTGCCAGCAGTGAGACAGGGTACACAGATACGCAGTATTTT.

This clonotype has at least ten counts. V is TRBV10-3 and J is TRBJ1-4; 8 bases agree with TRBD1. V was clipped by 6 bases and J by 8 bases; unmatched bases: 8. This CDR3 region has 14 residues. Germline CDR1 is ENHRY and CDR2 is SYGVKD. The CDR3 spells CAIRADRDGEKLFF. The CDR3 coding sequence is TGTGCCATCAGAGCGGACAGGGATGGGGAAAAACTGTTTTTT.

Details on this clonotype: A much larger clone is a single base away; this may be a read error. The CDR3 ends on some other residue instead of the conserved phenylalanine or tryptophan, so this is likely a read error. This sequence joins TRBV28 and TRBJ1-2; tentatively, D is TRBD1 (6 bases). Germline lookup yields CDR1 MDHEN and CDR2 SYDVKM. The CDR3 runs to 12 residues. Trimming removed 7 bases from V and 6 bases from J, with 12 bases in between. Written as DNA, the CDR3 is TGTGCCAGCATGGGGGGGCGGGATGGCTACACCCTC. Amino acids: CASMGGRDGYTL.

This chain links TRBV4-1 with TRBJ1-5; weak D call: TRBD1 (5 bases). Germline V CDR1 and CDR2: MGHRA, YSYEKL. V was clipped by 0 bases and J by 5 bases, with 17 bases between them. The CDR3 runs 17 residues. CDR3 DNA sequence: TGCGCCAGCAGCCAAGAGACTACCGGGACCGTTGATCAGCCCCAGCATTTT. It specifies CASSQETTGTVDQPQHF.

The sample holds many counts of this clonotype. For the CDR3, the DNA is TGTGCCAGCAGCTTCGGGGCAAGAGTTGCTGATACGCAGTATTTT. This translates into CASSFGARVADTQYF. V gene TRBV11-2 combines with J gene TRBJ2-3; D tentatively reads TRBD1 or TRBD2 (5 bases each). There are 15 residues in the CDR3. Germline V gene sequence: CDR1 SGHAT, CDR2 FQNNGV. The V end was cut by 3 bases, the J end by 6 bases, with 16 bases between. Based on the CDR3 plus reference TRBV11-2 and TRBJ2-3, the full variable domain is EAGVAQSPRYKIIEKRQSVAFWCNPISGHATLYWYQQILGQGPKLLIQFQNNGVVDDSQLPKDRFSAERLKGVDSTLKIQPAKLEDSAVYLCASSFGARVADTQYFGPGTRLTVL.

CDR3 sequence reads: CASSYPGQCSEAFF. DNA of the CDR3: TGTGCCAGCAGTTACCCTGGACAGTGCAGTGAAGCTTTCTTT. J is TRBJ1-1 and V is TRBV6-4; D is perhaps TRBD1 (6 bases). V dropped 5 bases and J dropped 7 bases, with 17 bases sitting between them. This CDR3 contains 14 residues. Germline assignment: CDR1 MRHNA and CDR2 SNTAGT.

This clonotype was seen a handful of times. This rearrangement joins TRBV6-1 to TRBJ1-4; maybe TRBD1 (6 bases). Germline CDR1 and CDR2: MNHNS and SASEGT. CDR3 length equals 14 residues. Trimming took 3 bases from V and 9 from J, leaving 14 bases between them. CDR3 bases: TGTGCCAGCAGTGACCCCATGGGGGGGCAAAAACTGTTTTTT. It translates to CASSDPMGGQKLFF.

This clonotype was detected many times. The CDR3 DNA sequence: TGTGCCAGCAGTGCGGGACACCTGAACACTGAAGCTTTCTTT. Its protein is CASSAGHLNTEAFF. The chain recombines TRBV28 with TRBJ1-1; the D gene is possibly TRBD1 (6 bases). V lost 5 bases and J 0 bases, leaving 10 bases between the germline ends. This CDR3 contains 14 residues. Germline CDR1 is MDHEN and CDR2 is SYDVKM.